The clone carrying this T cell receptor beta chain was picked up a small number of times. The antigen is unknown. Here immunoSEQ multiplex PCR was the method, and the copy in TCRdb shows in-frame clones only, minus some. This sample has tens of thousands of clones, with just under 85% found just once. The data were obtained in a study of glioma-infiltrating T cells after dendritic cell vaccination. The overall study: Samples are from glioblastoma patients in Phase I and II dendritic cell vaccine trials. Findings of the study overall: Higher TCR clonality did not directly relate to longer survival. Complete blood and tumor specimen sets were limited to few patients.

Stated time point: after dendritic cell vaccination, including at tumor progression/relapse. CDR1 and CDR2 from the germline V gene are SNHLY and FYNNEI. The CDR3 is 15 residues long. The V and J ends lost 1 base and 3 bases, in that order; junction bases with no gene match: 3. This receptor was identified in a human donor with glioblastoma. J is TRBJ2-3 and V is TRBV2, with 8 bases fitting TRBD1. The sequencing used blood, collected after dendritic cell vaccination. The CDR3 reads CASSEGDRGTDTQYF. CDR3 DNA: TGTGCCAGCAGTGAAGGAGACAGGGGTACAGATACGCAGTATTTT.